This TCR beta chain emerged from a study of human T cells and chemical hapten exposure. In the study overall: Mostly female patients had alopecia areata, totalis or universalis.

This clonotype occurred a few times. With 4 bases clipped from V and 5 bases from J, the junction kept 9 bases outside the gene matches. Germline V gene lookup returns CDR1 KGHDR and CDR2 SFDVKD. The CDR3 has 15 residues. TCRdb itself ran the RACE reads through MiXCR, one entry per CDR3 protein. The sample has roughly 100,000 distinct CDR3 sequences; around 9.3% are singletons. The time point is: patch test 2, 6 weeks after DPC sensitization. Treatment described: therapeutic diphenylcyclopropenone sensitization with weekly scalp DPC. The starting material, unfractionated whole blood, was used for total RNA extraction.

The sequence came from a woman aged 40-49 years with alopecia areata. Some clones in this sample may be carry-over from other donors' samples. The source material was whole blood, sampled in connection with sensitization to the hapten diphenylcyclopropenone (DPC). The chain uses TRBV24-1 and TRBJ2-5; 7 nucleotides align to TRBD1. This CDR3 reads CATSDSQGVGETQYF. The CDR3, as DNA: TGTGCCACCAGTGACTCCCAGGGGGTGGGGGAGACCCAGTACTTC.